The rows below give T cell receptor beta chains drawn from one sample of a study of cytomegalovirus exposure and HLA in healthy donors. Repertoires were generated with immunoSEQ multiplex PCR, while TCRdb's copy carries only in-frame clones and drops some. This sample has more than 150,000 clones, with 77% found just once. Input material: PBMCs. Source of these receptors: a young man in good health and CMV-seronegative. The CDR3 runs from the conserved cysteine through the conserved F or W. The D gene is left open where the match is weak. Clone size is not always given. Where it is, it says once, few, many or a class for expanded clones.

clone_size d_call j_call v_call cdr3_nt cdr3_aa
- - TRBJ2-2 TRBV4-1 TGCGCCAGCAGCCAAGAAGGAGGATCCACCGGGGAGCTGTTTTTT CASSQEGGSTGELFF
- - TRBJ2-7 TRBV4-1 TGCGCCAGCAGCCAAGTTGGAGGGGGCGCGGTTGTCTACGAGCAGTACTTC CASSQVGGGAVVYEQYF
- TRBD1 TRBJ2-7 TRBV10-3 TGTGCCATCAGTGACCCAGGGGGAATCCCCGAGCAGTACTTC CAISDPGGIPEQYF
- - TRBJ2-7 TRBV6-1 TGTGCCAGCAGCCTTGACAGGCCTTACTCCTACGAGCAGTACTTC CASSLDRPYSYEQYF
- TRBD2 TRBJ2-7 TRBV7-8 TGTGCCAGCAGCTTAAATCCCGCGGGAGGGTTAACCTACGAGCAGTACTTC CASSLNPAGGLTYEQYF
- - TRBJ1-4 TRBV7-9 TGTGCCAGCAGCTCCCTGTCGCGTCTGCCTAATGAAAAACTGTTTTTT CASSSLSRLPNEKLFF
- - TRBJ2-1 TRBV30 TGTGCCTGGAGTGTGGGGGTCAGGAGGGGTGAGCAGTTCTTC CAWSVGVRRGEQFF
- TRBD2 TRBJ2-3 TRBV30 TGTGCCTCTTCTAGCGGGGCGAAAATCACAGATACGCAGTATTTT CASSSGAKITDTQYF
- - TRBJ2-3 TRBV27 TGTGCCAGCAGTCCCCTTTACAGGGCCGACACAGATACGCAGTATTTT CASSPLYRADTDTQYF
few - TRBJ1-1 TRBV6-5 TGTGCCAGCGCCTCGGGGAACACTGAAGCTTTCTTT CASASGNTEAFF
- - TRBJ2-1 TRBV27 TGTGCCAGCAGTTTAAGCAGGGGACACGGCTCCTACAATGAGCAGTTCTTC CASSLSRGHGSYNEQFF
- - TRBJ1-1 TRBV9 TGTGCCAGCAGCGTAGTATCAGGGCTCCGCACTGAAGCTTTCTTT CASSVVSGLRTEAFF
once - TRBJ1-2 TRBV19 TGTGCCAGTAGTATTTTTAGGGACACCCTAAACTATGGCTACACCTTC CASSIFRDTLNYGYTF
- TRBD2 TRBJ2-7 TRBV7-2 TGTGCCAGCAGCTTAGAGGGACTAGCGACCTACGAGCAGTACTTC CASSLEGLATYEQYF
- - TRBJ2-7 TRBV10-3 TGTGCCGCAAGGGGTTTAAGGGCCTACGAGCAGTACTTC CAARGLRAYEQYF
- - TRBJ2-3 TRBV28 TGTGCCAGCAGCGCGAGACAGACCACAGATACGCAGTATTTT CASSARQTTDTQYF
- TRBD1 TRBJ2-7 TRBV14 TGTGCCAGCAGCCAAGATTGGGACAGCTACGAGCAGTACTTC CASSQDWDSYEQYF
- TRBD2 TRBJ2-5 TRBV30 TGTGCCTGGAGCCACACCCTAGCGGCTACTCAAGAGACCCAGTACTTC CAWSHTLAATQETQYF
- - TRBJ1-2 TRBV30 TGTGCCTCAAACAGGGTTTGGGATGGCTACACCTTC CASNRVWDGYTF
- TRBD2 TRBJ2-5 TRBV13 TGTGCCAGCAGCTTCGAACTAGCGGGGCTAGAGACCCAGTACTTC CASSFELAGLETQYF
- TRBD1 TRBJ1-1 TRBV7-2 TGTGCCAGCAGCTTAAGCGCAGGGGGGTACACTGAAGCTTTCTTT CASSLSAGGYTEAFF
- TRBD1 TRBJ1-4 TRBV6-5 TGTGCCAGCAGTTACGGACAGGGGAGGACTGAAAAACTGTTTTTT CASSYGQGRTEKLFF
- TRBD1 TRBJ1-4 TRBV7-9 TGTGCCAGCAGCTTAAGGACAGGGGGTGATGAAAAACTGTTTTTT CASSLRTGGDEKLFF
- - TRBJ2-5 TRBV29-1 TGCAGCGTTGATCGGGGGGCCGAACGGGAGACCCAGTACTTC CSVDRGAERETQYF